Listed below are T cell receptor beta chains from one sample, sequenced in a study of CD8+ T cells in alopecia areata. Profiled with immunoSEQ multiplex PCR; TCRdb holds only in-frame clones, not every one. In the table there are some 150,000 clones, around 87% of which are singletons. The sample in question was CD8+ T cells sorted from blood, obtained at week 4, from a patient treated with tofacitinib. Receptors originate from a human donor with alopecia areata. The CDR3 runs from the conserved cysteine through the conserved F or W. A D gene is named only where the DNA matches it firmly. Not every row has a clone size; where given, it reads once, few, many or a size class.

len: 17
v_gene: TRBV4-1
abundance: .
d_gene: TRBD2
CDR3aa: CASSQERVAGQYNEQFF

len: 14
v_gene: TRBV2
abundance: .
d_gene: TRBD1
CDR3aa: CASSVTGGRQPQHF

len: 19
v_gene: TRBV29-1
abundance: .
d_gene: .
CDR3aa: CSVEAFGRSRSPIYNEQFF

len: 17
v_gene: TRBV11-2
abundance: .
d_gene: .
CDR3aa: CASSFYEGVESKNIQYF

len: 15
v_gene: TRBV11-1
abundance: .
d_gene: TRBD1
CDR3aa: CASSRDRGLLGEQFF

len: 13
v_gene: TRBV7-9
abundance: .
d_gene: .
CDR3aa: CASSSSTEETQYF

len: 14
v_gene: TRBV7-4
abundance: few
d_gene: .
CDR3aa: CASSSQTSGGELFF

len: 14
v_gene: TRBV4-1
abundance: .
d_gene: TRBD2
CDR3aa: CASSLWAGAGELFF

len: 15
v_gene: TRBV30
abundance: once
d_gene: .
CDR3aa: CAWSVMQGLEDTQYF

len: 15
v_gene: TRBV14
abundance: .
d_gene: .
CDR3aa: CASSPPTGLNTEAFF

len: 13
v_gene: TRBV30
abundance: .
d_gene: .
CDR3aa: CAWETSDFYEQYF

len: 13
v_gene: TRBV6-5
abundance: .
d_gene: TRBD1
CDR3aa: CASSGQGEGELFF

len: 14
v_gene: TRBV15
abundance: .
d_gene: .
CDR3aa: CATSKRQLNQPQHF

len: 15
v_gene: TRBV18
abundance: .
d_gene: TRBD1
CDR3aa: CASSPGQGYYNEQFF

len: 18
v_gene: TRBV7-9
abundance: once
d_gene: TRBD1
CDR3aa: CASSPEGQGLKDVYGYTF

len: 16
v_gene: TRBV4-2
abundance: .
d_gene: .
CDR3aa: CASSQRDRSSYNEQFF

len: 11
v_gene: TRBV7-9
abundance: .
d_gene: .
CDR3aa: CASSLFYEQYF

len: 15
v_gene: TRBV5-1
abundance: .
d_gene: TRBD2
CDR3aa: CASSLAGGSTDTQYF

len: 14
v_gene: TRBV29-1
abundance: .
d_gene: .
CDR3aa: CSVEEAKNTGELFF

len: 15
v_gene: TRBV9
abundance: .
d_gene: .
CDR3aa: CASSVDGGGTDTQYF

len: 12
v_gene: TRBV27
abundance: .
d_gene: .
CDR3aa: CASSSGNYEQYF

len: 12
v_gene: TRBV11-2
abundance: .
d_gene: .
CDR3aa: CASSSGTYEQYF

len: 12
v_gene: TRBV27
abundance: .
d_gene: .
CDR3aa: CASRPGTGELFF

len: 13
v_gene: TRBV7-9
abundance: .
d_gene: .
CDR3aa: CATVRDNQETQYF

len: 16
v_gene: TRBV5-1
abundance: .
d_gene: .
CDR3aa: CASSLAQDSLSGELFF

len: 16
v_gene: TRBV9
abundance: .
d_gene: .
CDR3aa: CASTTSGSAYSYEQYF

len: 15
v_gene: TRBV4-1
abundance: .
d_gene: TRBD2
CDR3aa: CASSQSGEGFETQYF

len: 13
v_gene: TRBV29-1
abundance: .
d_gene: .
CDR3aa: CSVVSAGSQPQHF

len: 13
v_gene: TRBV6-1
abundance: .
d_gene: .
CDR3aa: CASSGFVGYEQYF

len: 16
v_gene: TRBV7-6
abundance: .
d_gene: .
CDR3aa: CASSLVGDPGDYEQYF

len: 14
v_gene: TRBV11-2
abundance: .
d_gene: .
CDR3aa: CASSLGTASYEQYF

len: 10
v_gene: TRBV20-1
abundance: .
d_gene: .
CDR3aa: CSAKTYGYTF

len: 13
v_gene: TRBV29-1
abundance: .
d_gene: TRBD1
CDR3aa: CSVRTGETGELFF

len: 13
v_gene: TRBV29-1
abundance: .
d_gene: TRBD2
CDR3aa: CSVGGGISYEQYF

len: 13
v_gene: TRBV10-3
abundance: .
d_gene: .
CDR3aa: CAISLDGDSPLHF

len: 14
v_gene: TRBV6-5
abundance: .
d_gene: .
CDR3aa: CASSYLSGTDTQYF

len: 13
v_gene: TRBV19
abundance: .
d_gene: .
CDR3aa: CASSSTYGDTQYF

len: 14
v_gene: TRBV10-3
abundance: .
d_gene: TRBD2
CDR3aa: CAISGSGSADTQYF

len: 14
v_gene: TRBV2
abundance: .
d_gene: .
CDR3aa: CARDSGSSSYEQYF

len: 11
v_gene: TRBV27
abundance: .
d_gene: .
CDR3aa: CASSGGPEAFF

len: 14
v_gene: TRBV13
abundance: once
d_gene: .
CDR3aa: CASSFSTGNHEQYF

len: 15
v_gene: TRBV7-7
abundance: .
d_gene: .
CDR3aa: CASSPLGEREDTQYF

len: 13
v_gene: TRBV7-6
abundance: .
d_gene: .
CDR3aa: CASSRIGSDTQYF

len: 13
v_gene: TRBV7-9
abundance: .
d_gene: .
CDR3aa: CASSISEVYEQYF

len: 14
v_gene: TRBV7-9
abundance: .
d_gene: .
CDR3aa: CASSSSQYTGELFF

len: 12
v_gene: TRBV30
abundance: .
d_gene: .
CDR3aa: CAWRQGNQPQHF

len: 18
v_gene: TRBV27
abundance: .
d_gene: .
CDR3aa: CASSPWTADFSGANVLTF

len: 13
v_gene: TRBV5-1
abundance: .
d_gene: TRBD2
CDR3aa: CASSWRSGDEQFF

len: 12
v_gene: TRBV7-2
abundance: .
d_gene: TRBD1
CDR3aa: CATKTGDNIQYF